This passage covers 14 T cell receptor beta chains from one sample sequenced in a study of T cell responses to AZD1222 COVID-19 vaccine. The method was immunoSEQ multiplex PCR; TCRdb's version includes in-frame clones alone and lacks a portion of them. There are more than 100,000 clones in the sample; 88% occur only once, and over 6.5% lies in the top ten. The specimen was peripheral blood, collected on day 0 of AZD1222 vaccination. Receptors were obtained from an adult in good health.

J is TRBJ2-7 and V is TRBV30, with TRBD1 matching 8 bases. With V trimmed by 4 bases and J by 3 bases, 5 bases remained unmatched. This CDR3 spans 13 amino acids. Germline lookup yields CDR1 GTSNPN and CDR2 SVGIG (reference sequence). CDR3 DNA: TGTGCCTGGACCCGGGACAGGTTCTACGAGCAGTACTTC. Translation: CAWTRDRFYEQYF.

A few counts support this clone. The rearrangement uses TRBV14 and TRBJ1-1, with D perhaps matching TRBD1 (6 bases). The CDR3 sequence is 15 residues long. V lost 4 bases and J 0 bases, leaving 12 bases between the germline ends. Germline loops: CDR1 SGHDN, CDR2 FVKESK. The CDR3 DNA follows: TGTGCCAGCAGCCCAGTAAGACAGGTGAACACTGAAGCTTTCTTT. As protein: CASSPVRQVNTEAFF.

The J gene is TRBJ2-7, the V gene TRBV19, with TRBD1 as a possible D gene (6 bases). Trimming stripped 3 bases from V and 6 bases from J, with 18 bases between. The CDR3 is made up of 15 amino acids. Germline V gene lookup returns CDR1 LNHDA and CDR2 SQIVND (reference sequence). CDR3 in amino acids: CASSIPGTPLSEQYF. In DNA, the CDR3 is TGTGCCAGTAGTATCCCCGGGACACCCCTCTCCGAGCAGTACTTC.

The gene calls are TRBV18 and TRBJ1-5; a weak D match, TRBD1 (6 bases). V lost 3 bases to trimming and J lost 1 base, with 13 bases between them. Germline lookup yields CDR1 KGHSH and CDR2 LQKENI. There are 16 residues in the CDR3. CDR3 loop: CASSPSRDTSNQPQHF. In nucleotides, the CDR3 is TGTGCCAGCTCACCGTCCCGGGACACAAGCAATCAGCCCCAGCATTTT.

The rearrangement joins TRBV4-1 to TRBJ1-2; TRBD1 matches at 7 bases. CDR3 length: 14 amino acids. The trim removed 3 bases at V and 4 bases at J, leaving 5 bases unmatched. Germline V CDR1 and CDR2: MGHRA, YSYEKL. CDR3 sequence reads: CASSQTQGFYGYTF. The CDR3 coding sequence is TGCGCCAGCAGCCAGACACAGGGGTTCTATGGCTACACCTTC.

This chain links TRBV10-2 with TRBJ1-1; no firm D call. With 0 bases removed from V and 6 bases from J, the gap between germline ends came to 5 bases. This CDR3 region has 12 residues. Germline V gene sequence: CDR1 WSHSY, CDR2 SAAADI. CDR3 sequence: CASSESGAEAFF. The CDR3 coding sequence is TGCGCCAGCAGTGAGTCTGGGGCTGAAGCTTTCTTT.

The chain is built from TRBV5-5 and TRBJ1-3; D gene uncertain. Germline V gene data show CDR1 as SGHKS and CDR2 as YYEKEE (reference sequence). Trimming left V 1 base short and J 2 bases short, with 7 bases between. The CDR3 loop spans 14 amino acids. The CDR3 is CASSLSSTGNTIYF. Here the CDR3 DNA reads TGTGCCAGCAGCTTGTCTTCAACTGGAAACACCATATATTTT.

The chain links TRBV29-1 to TRBJ2-6; 7 nucleotides line up with TRBD2. Germline CDR1 and CDR2: SQVTM and ANQGSEA. With V trimmed by 7 bases and J by 4 bases, 10 bases remained unmatched. The CDR3 extends over 15 amino acids. CDR3 nucleotide sequence: TGCAGCGCCGGACTAGAACAACCCGGGGCCAACGTCCTGACTTTC. It translates to CSAGLEQPGANVLTF.

V usage is TRBV4-1 and J usage is TRBJ1-1; the D gene is possibly TRBD1 (5 bases). CDR1 is MGHRA and CDR2 is YSYEKL in the germline V gene. V gave up 1 base and J gave up 1 base, with 25 bases separating them. This CDR3 spans 20 amino acids. CDR3 amino acids: CASSQVKGTWVSGPNTEAFF. The CDR3 DNA is TGCGCCAGCAGCCAAGTAAAGGGGACGTGGGTTTCGGGACCGAACACTGAAGCTTTCTTT.

J is TRBJ2-7 and V is TRBV11-3; maybe TRBD1 (6 bases). The CDR3 has 14 residues. CDR1 is SGHNT, CDR2 YENEEA, per germline. V shed 5 bases and J shed 0 bases, with 11 bases lying between them. In nucleotides, the CDR3 is TGTGCCAGCAGCCAAGGACAGAGCTCCTACGAGCAGTACTTC. This encodes CASSQGQSSYEQYF.

The genes are TRBV5-1 and TRBJ2-7; D tentatively fits TRBD1 or TRBD2 (5 bases each). The CDR3 is made up of 21 amino acids. With 2 bases removed from V and 3 bases from J, the gap between germline ends came to 33 bases. From germline, CDR1 is SGHRS and CDR2 YFSETQ. CDR3 coding DNA: TGCGCCAGCAGCTTAGGACTCAGGGCCCCTGGAACGGATTTGAGTTACTACGAGCAGTACTTC. Residues: CASSLGLRAPGTDLSYYEQYF.

This chain uses TRBV9 with TRBJ1-6; 7 positions agree with TRBD1. The CDR3 covers 15 residues. In germline, CDR1 is SGDLS, CDR2 YYNGEE. Trimming took 0 bases from V and 10 from J; bases not matched to a gene: 7. The CDR3 region is CASSVAHRGESPLHF. The CDR3 bases are TGTGCCAGCAGCGTAGCTCACAGGGGCGAGTCACCCCTCCACTTT.

The J gene is TRBJ1-1, the V gene TRBV29-1, with unresolved D. V dropped 4 bases and J dropped 0 bases, with 9 bases sitting between them. Germline loops: CDR1 SQVTM, CDR2 ANQGSEA. The CDR3 has 13 amino acids. The DNA for the CDR3 is TGCAGCGTTGCTACCCTCGTGAACACTGAAGCTTTCTTT. Protein product: CSVATLVNTEAFF.

This clone is a singleton in its sample. The chain joins TRBV27 to TRBJ2-3; the D gene is possibly TRBD2 (7 bases). Trimming shortened V by 6 bases and J by 7 bases, and 11 bases separated the two germline ends. Germline V gene sequence: CDR1 MNHEY, CDR2 SMNVEV (reference sequence). CDR3 length equals 12 residues. In DNA form, the CDR3 reads TGTGCCAGCAGCGGGGGGCGGAATACGCAGTATTTT. This encodes CASSGGRNTQYF.